What follows is one T cell receptor beta chain and its context. Its antigen is unknown. UMIs accompanied the 5'RACE template switching by which TCR beta cDNA was made. For each CDR3 protein, TCRdb gives one entry from its re-call of the 5' RACE reads, without DNA. Its table records some 440,000 distinct CDR3 sequences. The sample comes from a study of T cells expressing NK-cell markers. Overall study: In the group of eight sequenced donors, seven were HCMV-seropositive and one was seronegative.

Findings and limits, study-wide: Clarity on HCMV specificity was lacking for the expanded NKG2C+ T cell clones. Of the CD8+ T cells in more than five donors, about 1.0-7.5% belonged to dominant NKG2C+ clonotypes.

Germline V gives CDR1 DFQATT, CDR2 SNEGSKA (reference sequence). The CDR3 covers 11 residues. This receptor was identified in a woman in her forties or fifties in good health. The gene calls are TRBV20-1 and TRBJ2-3. The sample consisted of blood T cells: a sorted CD56 or NKG2C T cell subset, CD4+ or CD8+ T cells, or bulk PBMC T cells (not recorded which). The CDR3: CSAHVTDTQYF.